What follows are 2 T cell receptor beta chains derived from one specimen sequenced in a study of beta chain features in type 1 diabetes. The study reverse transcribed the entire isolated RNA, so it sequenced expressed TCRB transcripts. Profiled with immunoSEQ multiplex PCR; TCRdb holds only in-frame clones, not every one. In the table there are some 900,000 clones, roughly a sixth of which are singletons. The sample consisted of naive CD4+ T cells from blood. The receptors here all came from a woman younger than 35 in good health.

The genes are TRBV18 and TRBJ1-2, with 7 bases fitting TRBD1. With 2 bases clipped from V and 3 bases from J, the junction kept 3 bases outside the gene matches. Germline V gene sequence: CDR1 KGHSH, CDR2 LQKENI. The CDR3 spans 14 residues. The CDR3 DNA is TGTGCCAGCTCACCAGGGACAGCCTACTATGGCTACACCTTC. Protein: CASSPGTAYYGYTF.

This CDR3 is CASSQALARRTDTQYF. In DNA, the CDR3 is TGCGCCAGCAGCCAAGCCCTAGCGAGACGCACAGATACGCAGTATTTT. This rearrangement joins TRBV4-1 to TRBJ2-3; the D gene is possibly TRBD2 (6 bases). This CDR3 comprises 16 residues. Germline CDR1 is MGHRA and CDR2 is YSYEKL. The V gene lost 1 base and the J gene lost 1 base, with 12 bases spanning the gap.